Below, 7 T cell receptor beta chains from the same sample are listed, as sequenced in a study of blood T cell repertoires in COVID-19 (dated by TCRdb to 2018 to 2020). The library came from the immunoSEQ multiplex PCR assay. Not all clones reach the TCRdb copy of this immuneACCESS table, which keeps in-frame sequences only. Checked studies attribute under half of the gap to unresolved V genes and leave the rest unexplained. For this sample there are 190,000 or so clones; about 90% appear just once. The ten most abundant clones make up 0.78% of the sample. Sequenced input: peripheral blood. Receptors were obtained from a woman in her 70s with acute or convalescent COVID-19.

This rearrangement joins TRBV19 to TRBJ1-2; TRBD1 matches at 7 bases. The germline CDR1 and CDR2 sequences are LNHDA and SQIVND (reference sequence). This CDR3 spans 14 amino acids. J lost 2 bases, V lost 4 bases, and 4 bases had no gene match. CDR3: CASSRTGHNYGYTF. For the CDR3, the DNA is TGTGCCAGTAGTAGGACAGGTCACAACTATGGCTACACCTTC.

This clone was counted a single time. This sequence joins TRBV7-8 and TRBJ1-4; TRBD1 is a possible D gene (5 bases). The germline CDR1 and CDR2 sequences are SGHVS and FQNEAQ. The length of the CDR3 is 15 residues. Trimming left V 1 base short and J 4 bases short, with 10 bases between. CDR3 residues: CASSLGGGGNEKLFF. CDR3 nucleotide sequence: TGTGCCAGCAGCTTAGGGGGCGGTGGTAATGAAAAACTGTTTTTT.

This rearrangement joins TRBV5-1 to TRBJ1-5; D is undetermined. CDR1 is SGHRS, CDR2 YFSETQ, per germline. This CDR3 region has 13 residues. Deletions cut 4 bases from V and 3 bases from J, with 8 bases between. CDR3 loop: CASSREPNQPQHF. In DNA, the CDR3 is TGCGCCAGCAGCAGGGAGCCCAATCAGCCCCAGCATTTT.

The rearrangement uses TRBV7-6 and TRBJ1-2, with TRBD1 matching over 7 bases. With 4 bases clipped from V and 14 bases from J, the junction kept 7 bases outside the gene matches. Germline CDR1 and CDR2: SGHVS and FNYEAQ. There are 11 residues in the CDR3. For the CDR3, the DNA is TGTGCCAGCAGCTCTAGACAGGGTTGGACCTTC. It translates to CASSSRQGWTF.

V is TRBV21-1 and J is TRBJ2-3; the table calls TRBD1, which could not be checked here. TRBV21-1 is a pseudogene. CDR3 length: 18 residues. The DNA of the CDR3 is TGTGCCAGCAGCTCCTGGACAGGGAGACTCAGAGAAACAGATACGCAGTATTTT. Amino acid sequence: CASSSWTGRLRETDTQYF.

The rearrangement joins TRBV5-1 to TRBJ2-7; weak D call: TRBD1 (6 bases). The V end was cut by 4 bases, the J end by 3 bases, with 14 bases between. The CDR3 extends over 14 amino acids. From germline, CDR1 is SGHRS and CDR2 YFSETQ. CDR3: CASSLQGFGYEQYF. In DNA, the CDR3 is TGCGCCAGCAGCCTACAGGGATTTGGCTACGAGCAGTACTTC.

The chain uses TRBV27 and TRBJ2-7; the match to TRBD1 covers 7 bases. The CDR3 totals 16 residues. Germline V gene data show CDR1 as MNHEY and CDR2 as SMNVEV (reference sequence). V lost 6 bases to trimming and J lost 5 bases; unmatched junction nucleotides: 16. CDR3 protein: CASSSPQRQGTHEQYF. The CDR3 coding sequence is TGTGCCAGCAGCTCTCCTCAGAGACAGGGTACCCACGAGCAGTACTTC.